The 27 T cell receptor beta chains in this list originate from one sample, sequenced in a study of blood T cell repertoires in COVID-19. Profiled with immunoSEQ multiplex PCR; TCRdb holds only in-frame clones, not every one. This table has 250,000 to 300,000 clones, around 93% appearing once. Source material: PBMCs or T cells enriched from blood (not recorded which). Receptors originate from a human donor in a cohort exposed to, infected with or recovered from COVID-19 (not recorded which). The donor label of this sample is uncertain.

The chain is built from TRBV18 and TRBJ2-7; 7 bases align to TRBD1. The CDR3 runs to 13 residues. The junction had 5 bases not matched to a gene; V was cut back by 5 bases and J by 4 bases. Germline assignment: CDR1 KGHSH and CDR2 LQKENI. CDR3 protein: CASSNLQGYEQYF. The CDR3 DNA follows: TGTGCCAGCTCAAACTTACAGGGGTACGAGCAGTACTTC.

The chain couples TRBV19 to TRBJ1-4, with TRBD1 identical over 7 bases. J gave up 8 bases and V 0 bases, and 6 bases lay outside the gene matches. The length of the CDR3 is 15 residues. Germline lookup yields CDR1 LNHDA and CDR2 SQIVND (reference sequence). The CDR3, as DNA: TGTGCCAGTAGTATAGAGAGGGGGCCGGGGGAAAAACTGTTTTTT. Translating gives CASSIERGPGEKLFF.

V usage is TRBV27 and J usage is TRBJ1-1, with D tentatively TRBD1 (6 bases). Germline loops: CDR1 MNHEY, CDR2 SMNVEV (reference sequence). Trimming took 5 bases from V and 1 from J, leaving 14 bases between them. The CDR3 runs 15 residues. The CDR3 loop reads CASSTDRDKNTEAFF. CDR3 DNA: TGTGCCAGCAGTACCGACCGGGACAAGAACACTGAAGCTTTCTTT.

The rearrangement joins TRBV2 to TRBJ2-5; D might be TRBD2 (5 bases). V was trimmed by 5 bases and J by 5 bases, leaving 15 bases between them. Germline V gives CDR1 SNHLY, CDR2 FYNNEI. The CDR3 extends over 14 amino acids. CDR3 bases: TGTGCCAGCAGTCAATCCGGGGTGGGGGAGACCCAGTACTTC. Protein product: CASSQSGVGETQYF. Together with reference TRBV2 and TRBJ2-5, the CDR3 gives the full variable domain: EPEVTQTPSHQVTQMGQEVILRCVPISNHLYFYWYRQILGQKVEFLVSFYNNEISEKSEIFDDQFSVERPDGSNFTLKIRSTKLEDSAMYFCASSQSGVGETQYFGPGTRLLVL.

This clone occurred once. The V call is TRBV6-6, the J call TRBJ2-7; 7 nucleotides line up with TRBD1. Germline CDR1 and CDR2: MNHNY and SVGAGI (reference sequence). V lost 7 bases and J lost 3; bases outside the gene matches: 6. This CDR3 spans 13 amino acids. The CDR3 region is CASKGDRIYEQYF. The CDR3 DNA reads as TGTGCCAGCAAAGGGGACAGAATCTACGAGCAGTACTTC.

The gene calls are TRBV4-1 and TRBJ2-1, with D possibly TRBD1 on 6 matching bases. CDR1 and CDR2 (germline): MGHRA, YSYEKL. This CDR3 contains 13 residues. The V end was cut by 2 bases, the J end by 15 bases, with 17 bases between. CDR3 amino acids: CASSQTGSPYRFF. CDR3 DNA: TGCGCCAGCAGCCAAACAGGGAGTCCTTATCGGTTCTTC.

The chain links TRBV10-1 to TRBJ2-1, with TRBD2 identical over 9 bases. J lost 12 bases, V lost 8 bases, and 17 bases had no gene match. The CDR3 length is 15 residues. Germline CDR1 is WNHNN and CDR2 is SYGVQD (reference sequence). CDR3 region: CASLLAGVPLGGQFF. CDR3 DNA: TGCGCCAGCCTCTTAGCGGGGGTTCCCCTCGGGGGGCAGTTCTTC.

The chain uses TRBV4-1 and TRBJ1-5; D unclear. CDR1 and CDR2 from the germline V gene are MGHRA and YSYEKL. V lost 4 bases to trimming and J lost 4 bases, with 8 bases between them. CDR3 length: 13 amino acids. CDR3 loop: CASSPGWNQPQHF. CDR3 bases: TGCGCCAGCAGCCCCGGGTGGAATCAGCCCCAGCATTTT.

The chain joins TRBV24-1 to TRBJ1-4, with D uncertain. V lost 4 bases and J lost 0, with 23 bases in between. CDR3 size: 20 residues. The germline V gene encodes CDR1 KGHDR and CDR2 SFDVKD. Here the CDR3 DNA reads TGTGCCACCAGTGACCACAGAAACCCTCAATCCAGTGCAACTAATGAAAAACTGTTTTTT. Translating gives CATSDHRNPQSSATNEKLFF.

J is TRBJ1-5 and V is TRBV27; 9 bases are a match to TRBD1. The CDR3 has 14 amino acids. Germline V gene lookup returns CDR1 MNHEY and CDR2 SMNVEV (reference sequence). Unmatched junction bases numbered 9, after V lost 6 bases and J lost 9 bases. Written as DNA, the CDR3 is TGTGCCAGCAGCTCGGACAGGGGCATAGGGCCCCAGCATTTT. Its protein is CASSSDRGIGPQHF.

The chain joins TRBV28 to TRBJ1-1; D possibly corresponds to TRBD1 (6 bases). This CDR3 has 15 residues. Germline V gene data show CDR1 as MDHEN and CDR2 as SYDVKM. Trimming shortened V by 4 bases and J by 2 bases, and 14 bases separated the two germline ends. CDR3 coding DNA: TGTGCCAGCAGTTATCCCGGACAGCTTAACACTGAAGCTTTCTTT. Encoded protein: CASSYPGQLNTEAFF. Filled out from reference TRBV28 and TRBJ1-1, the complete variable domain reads DVKVTQSSRYLVKRTGEKVFLECVQDMDHENMFWYRQDPGLGLRLIYFSYDVKMKEKGDIPEGYSVSREKKERFSLILESASTNQTSMYLCASSYPGQLNTEAFFGQGTRLTVV.

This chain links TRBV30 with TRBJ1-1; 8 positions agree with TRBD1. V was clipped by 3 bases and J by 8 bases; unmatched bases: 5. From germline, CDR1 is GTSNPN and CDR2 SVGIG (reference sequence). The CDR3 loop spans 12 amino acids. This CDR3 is CAWSGDRSEAFF. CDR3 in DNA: TGTGCCTGGAGCGGGGACAGGTCAGAAGCTTTCTTT. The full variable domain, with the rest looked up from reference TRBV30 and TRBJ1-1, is SQTIHQWPATLVQPVGSPLSLECTVEGTSNPNLYWYRQAAGRGLQLLFYSVGIGQISSEVPQNLSASRPQDRQFILSSKKLLLSDSGFYLCAWSGDRSEAFFGQGTRLTVV.

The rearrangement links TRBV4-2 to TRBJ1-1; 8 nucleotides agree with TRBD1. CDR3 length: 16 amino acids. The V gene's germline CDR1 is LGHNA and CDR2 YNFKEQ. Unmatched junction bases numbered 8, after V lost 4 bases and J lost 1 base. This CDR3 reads CASSPAGGLENTEAFF. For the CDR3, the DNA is TGTGCCAGCAGCCCCGCAGGGGGCCTAGAGAACACTGAAGCTTTCTTT.

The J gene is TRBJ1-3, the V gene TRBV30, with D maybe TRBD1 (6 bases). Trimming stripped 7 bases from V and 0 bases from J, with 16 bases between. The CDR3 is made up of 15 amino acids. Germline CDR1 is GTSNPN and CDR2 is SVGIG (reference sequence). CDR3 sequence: CAYTGTLNSGNTIYF. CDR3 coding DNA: TGTGCCTACACCGGGACACTCAACTCTGGAAACACCATATATTTT.

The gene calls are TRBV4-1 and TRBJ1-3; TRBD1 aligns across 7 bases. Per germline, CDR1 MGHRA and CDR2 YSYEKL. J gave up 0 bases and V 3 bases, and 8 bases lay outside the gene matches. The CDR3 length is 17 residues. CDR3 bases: TGCGCCAGCAGCCAGGGGGTGACAGGGTACTCTGGAAACACCATATATTTT. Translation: CASSQGVTGYSGNTIYF.

The CDR3 is CASSPNQGEETQYF. The CDR3 nucleotides are TGTGCCAGCTCACCAAACCAGGGCGAAGAGACCCAGTACTTC. The rearrangement joins TRBV18 to TRBJ2-5; possible D gene TRBD1, 5 bases. Between the trimmed V and J ends, which lost 2 bases and 3 bases, there was a span of 10 bases. Germline V gene lookup returns CDR1 KGHSH and CDR2 LQKENI. The CDR3 runs to 14 residues.

The CDR3 spells CASSQRQGSGGADTQYF. DNA of the CDR3: TGTGCCAGCAGCCAAAGACAAGGCAGCGGGGGGGCTGATACGCAGTATTTT. The chain is built from TRBV3-1 (or the pseudogene TRBV3-2) and TRBJ2-3; TRBD2 matches at 10 bases. From germline, CDR1 is LGHDT and CDR2 YNNKEL (reference sequence). The CDR3 runs to 17 residues. J was trimmed by 6 bases and V by 2 bases; bases with no gene match: 11.

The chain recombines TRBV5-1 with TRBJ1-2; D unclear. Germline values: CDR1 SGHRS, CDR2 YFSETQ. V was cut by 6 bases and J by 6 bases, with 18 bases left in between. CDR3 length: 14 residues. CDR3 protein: CASTPNGNGDGYTF. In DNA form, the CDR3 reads TGCGCCAGCACCCCAAACGGGAACGGGGATGGCTACACCTTC.

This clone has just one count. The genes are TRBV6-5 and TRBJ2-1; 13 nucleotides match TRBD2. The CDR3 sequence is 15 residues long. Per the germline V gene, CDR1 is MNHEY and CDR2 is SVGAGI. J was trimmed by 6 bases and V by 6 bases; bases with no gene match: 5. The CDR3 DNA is TGTGCCAGCAGGACTAGCGGGGGGCAGGGCAATGAGCAGTTCTTC. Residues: CASRTSGGQGNEQFF.

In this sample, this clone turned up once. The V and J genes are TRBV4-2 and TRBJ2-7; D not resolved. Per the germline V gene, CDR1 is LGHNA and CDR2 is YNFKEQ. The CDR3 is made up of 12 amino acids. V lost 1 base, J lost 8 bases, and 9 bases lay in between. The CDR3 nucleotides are TGTGCCAGCAGCCAAGGTTCCGACAAGCAGTACTTC. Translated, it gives CASSQGSDKQYF.

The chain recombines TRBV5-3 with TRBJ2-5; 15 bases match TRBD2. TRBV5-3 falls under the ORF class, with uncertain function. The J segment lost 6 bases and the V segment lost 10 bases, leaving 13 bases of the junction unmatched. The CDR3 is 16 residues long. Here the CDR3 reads CAGTGTSGGSQKTQYF. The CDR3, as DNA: TGTGCCGGAACCGGGACTAGCGGGGGGTCTCAAAAGACCCAGTACTTC.

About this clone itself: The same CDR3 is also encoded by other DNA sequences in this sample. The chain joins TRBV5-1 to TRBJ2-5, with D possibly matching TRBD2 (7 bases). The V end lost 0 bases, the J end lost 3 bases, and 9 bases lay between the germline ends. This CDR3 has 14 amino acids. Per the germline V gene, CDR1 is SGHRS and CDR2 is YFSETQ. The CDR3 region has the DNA TGCGCCAGCAGCTTGGAAGGGGGGGAAGAGACCCAGTACTTC. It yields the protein CASSLEGGEETQYF.

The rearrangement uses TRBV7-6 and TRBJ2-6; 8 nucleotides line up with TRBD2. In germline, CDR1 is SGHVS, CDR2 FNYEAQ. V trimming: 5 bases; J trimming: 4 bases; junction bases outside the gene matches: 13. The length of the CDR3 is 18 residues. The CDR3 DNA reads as TGTGCCAGCAGCCCCCGGGGTGCCGGGGGGGCCGGGGCCAACGTCCTGACTTTC. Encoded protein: CASSPRGAGGAGANVLTF.

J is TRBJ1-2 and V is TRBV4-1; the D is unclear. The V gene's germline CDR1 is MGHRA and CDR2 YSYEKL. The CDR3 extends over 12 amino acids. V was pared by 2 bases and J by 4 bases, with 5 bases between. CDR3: CASSQPSYGYTF. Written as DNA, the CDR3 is TGCGCCAGCAGCCAACCGAGCTATGGCTACACCTTC.

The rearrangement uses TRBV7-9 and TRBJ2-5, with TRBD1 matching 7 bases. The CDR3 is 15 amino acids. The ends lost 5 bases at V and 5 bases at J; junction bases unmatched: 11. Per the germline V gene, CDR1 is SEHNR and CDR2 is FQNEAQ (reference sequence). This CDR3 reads CASSPPTGMGETQYF. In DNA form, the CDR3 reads TGTGCCAGCAGCCCACCGACAGGGATGGGGGAGACCCAGTACTTC.

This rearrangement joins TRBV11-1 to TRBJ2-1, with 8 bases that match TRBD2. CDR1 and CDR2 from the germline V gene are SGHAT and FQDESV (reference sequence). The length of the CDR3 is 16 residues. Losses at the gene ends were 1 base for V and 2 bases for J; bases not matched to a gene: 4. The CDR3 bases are TGTGCCAGCAGCTTAGTTCCGGGGGGGCCCTACAATGAGCAGTTCTTC. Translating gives CASSLVPGGPYNEQFF.

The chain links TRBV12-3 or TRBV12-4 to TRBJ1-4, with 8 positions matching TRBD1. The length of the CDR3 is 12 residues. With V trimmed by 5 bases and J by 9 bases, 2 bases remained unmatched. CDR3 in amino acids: CASSRTGQKLFF. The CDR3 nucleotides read TGTGCCAGCAGTCGGACAGGGCAAAAACTGTTTTTT.